A selection of T cell receptor beta chains follows, all from one sample in a study of T-cell reconstitution after alpha-beta-depleted transplantation in children. In TCRdb, the PCR reads were re-called with MiXCR into one record per CDR3 protein. The sample includes 500,000 to 600,000 distinct CDR3 sequences, about a quarter of them seen just once. The material sequenced was PBMCs, taken before TCRalphabeta/CD19-depleted stem cell transplant. Receptors originate from a boy under two years old with Wiskott-Aldrich syndrome, due to receive a stem cell transplant. Both conserved end residues are part of each CDR3. A D gene is named only where the DNA matches it firmly. The size entry is marked missing in some rows and otherwise reads once, few, many or a size class.

V gene,J gene,CDR3 length,clone size,D gene,CDR3 protein,CDR3 DNA
TRBV7-2,TRBJ2-1,15,few,TRBD2,CASSPRTSGDYEQFF,TGTGCCAGCAGCCCCCGGACTAGCGGGGATTATGAGCAGTTCTTC
TRBV11-2,TRBJ2-1,15,-,-,CASSLDPGIVNEQFF,TGTGCCAGCAGCTTAGATCCGGGGATAGTCAATGAGCAGTTCTTC
TRBV27,TRBJ2-4,18,few,-,CASSLGAQGRRTKNIQYF,TGTGCCAGCAGTTTAGGGGCTCAGGGTAGGCGTACCAAAAACATTCAGTACTTC
TRBV2,TRBJ1-2,13,few,-,CASRNDRGDGYTF,TGTGCCAGCAGGAACGACAGAGGAGATGGCTACACCTTC
TRBV29-1,TRBJ1-1,13,-,-,CSVEGWGIPSAFF,TGCAGCGTTGAAGGGTGGGGAATACCCTCAGCTTTCTTT
TRBV7-9,TRBJ2-3,17,-,TRBD2,CASSELAGAKRTDTQYF,TGTGCCAGCAGCGAACTAGCGGGAGCTAAGCGCACAGATACGCAGTATTTC
TRBV20-1,TRBJ2-1,13,few,-,CSAQSGSYNEQFF,TGCAGTGCCCAATCGGGATCCTACAATGAGCAGTTCTTC
TRBV20-1,TRBJ2-5,14,-,-,CSARDLTGSGTQYF,TGCAGTGCTAGAGATTTGACCGGGTCGGGGACCCAGTACTTC
TRBV12-3/TRBV12-4,TRBJ1-5,15,-,-,CASSFWTASFQPQHF,TGTGCCAGCAGTTTCTGGACAGCCTCGTTTCAGCCCCAGCATTTT
TRBV2,TRBJ2-1,14,few,TRBD2,CASLLAGGHNEQFF,TGTGCCAGCCTACTAGCGGGAGGGCACAATGAGCAGTTCTTC
TRBV20-1,TRBJ1-2,14,-,TRBD1,CSVLQGAGSNGYTF,TGCAGTGTTTTACAGGGGGCAGGCTCAAATGGCTACACCTTC
TRBV3-1,TRBJ2-2,20,few,-,CASSQEILGPPPTNTGELFF,TGTGCCAGCAGCCAAGAAATTTTGGGCCCGCCCCCCACGAACACCGGGGAGCTGTTTTTT
TRBV20-1,TRBJ2-2,16,few,TRBD2,CSARTLLAGATGELFF,TGCAGTGCTAGGACCCTACTAGCGGGAGCCACCGGGGAGCTGTTTTTT
TRBV19,TRBJ2-4,16,-,-,CASRPRFSGAKNIQYF,TGTGCCAGTAGACCCCGATTCTCCGGAGCCAAAAACATTCAGTACTTC
TRBV11-2,TRBJ2-1,14,few,-,CASSLRQALDEQFF,TGTGCCAGCAGCTTAAGGCAGGCGTTGGATGAGCAGTTCTTC
TRBV29-1,TRBJ2-7,14,-,-,CSVASSLSSYEQYF,TGCAGCGTTGCGTCCAGCCTGAGCTCCTACGAGCAGTACTTC
TRBV10-3,TRBJ2-1,15,-,TRBD2,CAISEILADYNEQFF,TGTGCCATCAGTGAGATCCTAGCGGATTACAATGAGCAGTTCTTC
TRBV6-1,TRBJ2-5,12,-,TRBD1,CASSRGHETQYF,TGTGCCAGCAGCAGGGGGCACGAGACCCAGTACTTC
TRBV4-2,TRBJ2-5,17,-,TRBD2,CASSQVVLAGGPETQYF,TGTGCCAGCAGCCAAGTCGTACTAGCGGGAGGGCCGGAGACCCAGTACTTC
TRBV20-1,TRBJ2-7,13,few,-,CSARLPGLRTQYF,TGCAGTGCTAGACTCCCAGGGCTGCGGACGCAGTACTTC
TRBV20-1,TRBJ2-3,17,few,TRBD2,CSARKTSGRPSGDTQYF,TGCAGTGCTAGAAAGACTAGCGGGAGGCCCTCGGGAGATACGCAGTATTTT
TRBV5-1,TRBJ2-7,15,-,TRBD2,CASSLAGLADYEQYF,TGCGCCAGCAGCTTGGCTGGGCTAGCGGATTACGAGCAGTACTTC
TRBV19,TRBJ2-5,14,-,TRBD1,CASSTTGGQETQYF,TGTGCCAGTAGTACGACAGGGGGCCAAGAGACCCAGTACTTC
TRBV20-1,TRBJ2-1,15,-,TRBD2,CSARGRAGSYNEQFF,TGCAGTGCTAGAGGTCGAGCGGGGTCCTACAATGAGCAGTTCTTC
TRBV12-3/TRBV12-4,TRBJ2-4,13,few,-,CASSEAVKNIQYF,TGTGCCAGCAGCGAGGCCGTCAAAAACATTCAGTACTTC
TRBV4-1,TRBJ1-1,13,few,-,CASSQDRRTEAFF,TGCGCCAGCAGCCAAGATCGGAGGACTGAAGCTTTCTTT
TRBV20-1,TRBJ2-1,16,few,-,CSARGRDGWGLNEQFF,TGCAGTGCTAGAGGACGGGATGGGTGGGGTCTCAATGAGCAGTTCTTC
TRBV2,TRBJ2-1,16,-,-,CASSESIVSSYNEQFF,TGTGCCAGCAGTGAAAGCATAGTGAGCTCCTACAATGAGCAGTTCTTC
TRBV20-1,TRBJ2-1,15,-,-,CSASLDPRSFNEQFF,TGCAGTGCTTCCCTGGACCCTAGATCTTTCAATGAGCAGTTCTTC
TRBV20-1,TRBJ2-5,12,few,TRBD1,CSAGDRGQGQYF,TGCAGTGCTGGGGACAGGGGGCAAGGCCAGTACTTC
TRBV10-3,TRBJ2-7,13,-,-,CATRGLALYEQYF,TGTGCCACACGGGGGCTAGCGTTGTACGAGCAGTACTTC
TRBV20-1,TRBJ2-1,13,few,-,CSANGPGLGEQFF,TGCAGTGCTAACGGACCGGGCCTCGGTGAGCAGTTCTTC
TRBV24-1,TRBJ2-1,16,-,TRBD2,CATQQRGGSKDNEQFF,TGTGCCACGCAGCAGCGGGGAGGCAGTAAGGACAATGAGCAGTTCTTC
TRBV7-9,TRBJ2-1,13,-,TRBD1,CASSGGQGFEQFF,TGTGCCAGCAGCGGGGGACAGGGGTTTGAGCAGTTCTTC
TRBV29-1,TRBJ2-5,12,-,-,CSVADVVETQYF,TGCAGCGTTGCGGATGTTGTGGAGACCCAGTACTTC
TRBV7-6,TRBJ2-7,17,-,-,CASSLGSGRHNAYEQYF,TGTGCCAGCAGCTTAGGCAGCGGACGCCACAATGCCTACGAGCAGTACTTC
TRBV5-1,TRBJ2-1,16,-,TRBD2,CASSLPGLAGGNEQFF,TGCGCCAGCAGCTTGCCGGGACTAGCGGGAGGCAATGAGCAGTTCTTC
TRBV7-2,TRBJ2-2,16,few,TRBD2,CASSLAQLAGLGELFF,TGTGCCAGCAGCTTAGCGCAACTAGCGGGACTCGGGGAGCTGTTTTTT
TRBV6-1,TRBJ2-5,14,-,-,CASSEWAGQETQYF,TGTGCCAGCAGTGAATGGGCGGGTCAAGAGACCCAGTACTTC
TRBV10-3,TRBJ2-3,14,few,-,CATFFGGRLDTQYF,TGTGCCACCTTTTTTGGGGGGAGATTGGATACGCAGTATTTT
TRBV20-1,TRBJ1-3,13,many,-,CSAALYSGNTIYF,TGCAGTGCGGCCCTATACTCTGGAAACACCATATATTTT